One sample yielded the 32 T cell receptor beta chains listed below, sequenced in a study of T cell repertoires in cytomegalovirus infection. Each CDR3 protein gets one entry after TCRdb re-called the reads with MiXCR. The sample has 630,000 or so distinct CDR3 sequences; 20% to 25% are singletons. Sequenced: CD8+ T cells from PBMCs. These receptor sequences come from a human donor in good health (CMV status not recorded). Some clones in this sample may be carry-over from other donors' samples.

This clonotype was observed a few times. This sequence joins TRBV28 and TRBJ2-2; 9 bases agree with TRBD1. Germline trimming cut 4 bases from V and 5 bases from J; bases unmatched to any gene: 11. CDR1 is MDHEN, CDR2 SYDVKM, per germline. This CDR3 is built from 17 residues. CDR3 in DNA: TGTGCCAGCAGTTACATTACCGGGACAGGGAGAACCGGGGAGCTGTTTTTT. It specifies CASSYITGTGRTGELFF.

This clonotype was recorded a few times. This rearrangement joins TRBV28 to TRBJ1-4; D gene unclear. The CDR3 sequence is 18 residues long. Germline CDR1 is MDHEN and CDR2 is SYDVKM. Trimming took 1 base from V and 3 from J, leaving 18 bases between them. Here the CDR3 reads CASSLSFSDKAPNEKLFF. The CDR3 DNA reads TGTGCCAGCAGTTTATCTTTCAGCGACAAGGCTCCTAATGAAAAACTGTTTTTT.

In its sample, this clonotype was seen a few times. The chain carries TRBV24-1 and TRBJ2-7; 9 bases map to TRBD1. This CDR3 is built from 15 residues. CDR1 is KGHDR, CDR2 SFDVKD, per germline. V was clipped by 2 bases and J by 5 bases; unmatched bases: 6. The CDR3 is CATSDSGTGSDEQYV. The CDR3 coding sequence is TGTGCCACCAGTGATTCAGGGACAGGGTCTGACGAGCAGTACGTC.

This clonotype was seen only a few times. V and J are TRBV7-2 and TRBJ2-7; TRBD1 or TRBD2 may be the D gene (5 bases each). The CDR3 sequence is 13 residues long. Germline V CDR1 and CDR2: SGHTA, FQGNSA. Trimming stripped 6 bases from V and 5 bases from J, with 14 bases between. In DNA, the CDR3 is TGTGCCAGCAGTCACCGTCAGGGAGACGAGCAGTACGTC. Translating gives CASSHRQGDEQYV.

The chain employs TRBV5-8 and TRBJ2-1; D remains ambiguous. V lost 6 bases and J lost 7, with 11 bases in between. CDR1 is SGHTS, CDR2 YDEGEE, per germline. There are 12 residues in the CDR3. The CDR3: CASNWVRNEQFF. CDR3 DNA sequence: TGTGCCAGCAACTGGGTGAGGAATGAGCAGTTCTTC. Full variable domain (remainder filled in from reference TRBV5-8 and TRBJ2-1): EAGVTQSPTHLIKTRGQQATLRCSPISGHTSVYWYQQALGLGLQFLLWYDEGEERNRGNFPPRFSGRQFPNYSSELNVNALELEDSALYLCASNWVRNEQFFGPGTRLTVL.

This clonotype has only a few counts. Here the CDR3 reads CSASDGTGYYEQYV. CDR3 coding DNA: TGCAGTGCTAGTGACGGGACAGGGTACTACGAGCAGTACGTC. V and J are TRBV20-1 and TRBJ2-7; the match to TRBD1 covers 9 bases. CDR1 DFQATT and CDR2 SNEGSKA come from the germline V gene (reference sequence). The CDR3 length is 14 residues. Trimming took 3 bases from V and 3 from J; bases not matched to a gene: 6.

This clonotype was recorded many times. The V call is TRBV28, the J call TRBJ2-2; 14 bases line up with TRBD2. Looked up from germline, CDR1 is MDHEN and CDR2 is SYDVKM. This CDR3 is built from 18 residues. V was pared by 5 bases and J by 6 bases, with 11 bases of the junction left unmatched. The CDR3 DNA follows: TGTGCCAGCAGTACCCTGACTAGCGGGGGGGCTTACGCCGGGGAGCTGTTTTTT. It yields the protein CASSTLTSGGAYAGELFF.

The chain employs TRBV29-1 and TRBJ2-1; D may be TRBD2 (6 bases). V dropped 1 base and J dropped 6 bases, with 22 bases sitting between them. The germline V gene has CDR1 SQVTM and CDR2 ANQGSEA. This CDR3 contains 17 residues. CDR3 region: CSVEGPPLGGALNEQFF. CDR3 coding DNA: TGCAGCGTTGAAGGGCCCCCCTTAGGCGGGGCCCTCAATGAGCAGTTCTTC.

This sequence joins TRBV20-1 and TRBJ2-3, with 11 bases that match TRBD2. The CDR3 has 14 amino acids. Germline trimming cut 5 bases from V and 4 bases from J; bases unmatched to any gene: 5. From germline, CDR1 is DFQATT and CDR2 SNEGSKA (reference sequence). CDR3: CSARSSGGPDTQYF. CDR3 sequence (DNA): TGCAGTGCTCGGTCTAGCGGGGGGCCAGATACGCAGTATTTT.

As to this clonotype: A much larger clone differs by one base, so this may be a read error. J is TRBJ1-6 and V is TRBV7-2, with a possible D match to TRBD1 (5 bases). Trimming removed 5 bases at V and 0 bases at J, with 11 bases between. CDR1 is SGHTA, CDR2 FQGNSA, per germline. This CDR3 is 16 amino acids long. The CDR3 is CTSSAGMSSYNSPLHF. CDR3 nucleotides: TGTACCAGCAGCGCAGGGATGAGCTCCTATAATTCACCCCTCCACTTT. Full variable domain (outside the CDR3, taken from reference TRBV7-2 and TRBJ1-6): GAGVSQSPSNKVTEKGKDVELRCDPISGHTALYWYRQSLGQGLEFLIYFQGNSAPDKSGLPSDRFSAERTGGSVSTLTIQRTQQEDSAVYLCTSSAGMSSYNSPLHFGNGTRLTVT.

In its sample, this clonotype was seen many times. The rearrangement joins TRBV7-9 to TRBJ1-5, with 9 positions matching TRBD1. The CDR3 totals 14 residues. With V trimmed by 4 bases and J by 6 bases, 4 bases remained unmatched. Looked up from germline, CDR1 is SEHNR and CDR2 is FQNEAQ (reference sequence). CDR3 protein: CASSSQGASQPQHF. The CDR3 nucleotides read TGTGCCAGCAGCTCACAGGGGGCAAGTCAGCCCCAGCATTTT.

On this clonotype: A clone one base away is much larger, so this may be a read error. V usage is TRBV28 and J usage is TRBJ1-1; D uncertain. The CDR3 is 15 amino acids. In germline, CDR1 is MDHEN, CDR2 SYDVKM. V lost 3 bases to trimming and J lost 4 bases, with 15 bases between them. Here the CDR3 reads CASSFRTGWVTEAFF. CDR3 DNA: TGTGCCAGCAGTTTCAGGACGGGATGGGTCACTGAAGCTTTCTTT.

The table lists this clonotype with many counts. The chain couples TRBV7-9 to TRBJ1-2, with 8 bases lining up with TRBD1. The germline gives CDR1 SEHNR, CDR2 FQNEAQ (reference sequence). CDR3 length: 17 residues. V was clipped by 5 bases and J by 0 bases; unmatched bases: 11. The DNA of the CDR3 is TGTGCCAGCAGCACCACAGGACAGGGCCCTTCTAACTATGGCTACACCTTC. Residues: CASSTTGQGPSNYGYTF.

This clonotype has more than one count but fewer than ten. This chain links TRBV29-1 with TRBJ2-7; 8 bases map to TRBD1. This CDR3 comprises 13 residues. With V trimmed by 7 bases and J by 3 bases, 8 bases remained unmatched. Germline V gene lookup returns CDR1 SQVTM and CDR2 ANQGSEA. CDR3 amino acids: CSAGQGGDYEQYF. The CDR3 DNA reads TGCAGCGCCGGACAGGGTGGCGACTACGAGCAGTACTTC.

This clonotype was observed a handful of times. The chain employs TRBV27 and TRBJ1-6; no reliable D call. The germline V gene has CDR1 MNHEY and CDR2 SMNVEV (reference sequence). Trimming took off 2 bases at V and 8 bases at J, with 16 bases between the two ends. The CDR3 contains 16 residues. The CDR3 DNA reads TGTGCCAGCAGTTTAAAAGACGCTTCATATTATTCACCCCTCCACTTT. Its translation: CASSLKDASYYSPLHF.

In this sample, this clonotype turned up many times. DNA of the CDR3: TGTGCCAGCAGCTTAGCGCACGTACTAGCGAGCTCCTACAATGAGCAGTTCTTC. Protein: CASSLAHVLASSYNEQFF. This chain connects TRBV7-2 to TRBJ2-1; TRBD2 matches 7 bases. CDR1 is SGHTA, CDR2 FQGNSA, per germline. Trimming at V came to 0 bases and at J to 0 bases, leaving 8 bases not matched to a gene. This CDR3 is 18 amino acids long.

The CDR3 loop is CASGPLRDRGYNEQFF. CDR3 DNA sequence: TGTGCTAGTGGTCCCCTCCGGGACAGGGGTTACAATGAGCAGTTCTTC. The gene calls are TRBV12-5 and TRBJ2-1; 10 bases are a match to TRBD1. Trimming removed 5 bases from V and 4 bases from J; junction bases left unmatched: 8. CDR3 length: 16 amino acids. The germline gives CDR1 LGHNT, CDR2 FRNRAP.

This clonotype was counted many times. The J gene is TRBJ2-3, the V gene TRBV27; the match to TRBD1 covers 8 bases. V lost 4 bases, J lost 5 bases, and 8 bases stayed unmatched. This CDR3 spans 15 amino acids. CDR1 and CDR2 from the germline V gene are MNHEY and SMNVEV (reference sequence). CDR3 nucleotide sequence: TGTGCCAGCAGTTCAACTGCAGGGGGCAGAGATACGCAGTATTTT. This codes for CASSSTAGGRDTQYF.

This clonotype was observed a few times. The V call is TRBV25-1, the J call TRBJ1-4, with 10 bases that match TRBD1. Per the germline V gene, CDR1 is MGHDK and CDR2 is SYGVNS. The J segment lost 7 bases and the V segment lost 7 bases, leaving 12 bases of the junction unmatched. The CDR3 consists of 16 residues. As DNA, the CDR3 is TGTGCCAGCACCATACCTAGAGGACAGGGGGGTGAAAAACTGTTTTTT. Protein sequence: CASTIPRGQGGEKLFF.

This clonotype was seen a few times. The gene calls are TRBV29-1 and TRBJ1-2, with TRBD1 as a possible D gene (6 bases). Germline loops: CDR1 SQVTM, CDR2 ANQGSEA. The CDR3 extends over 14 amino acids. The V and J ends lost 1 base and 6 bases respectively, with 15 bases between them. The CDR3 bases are TGCAGCGTTGAAGTTCGGGGGGCCCGACATGGCTACACCTTC. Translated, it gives CSVEVRGARHGYTF.

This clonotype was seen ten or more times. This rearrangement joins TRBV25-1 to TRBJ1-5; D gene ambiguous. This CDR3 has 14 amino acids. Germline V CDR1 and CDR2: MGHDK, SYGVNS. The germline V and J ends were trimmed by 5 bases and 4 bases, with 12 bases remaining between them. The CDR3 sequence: CASSTRSVNQPQHF. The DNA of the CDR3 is TGTGCCAGCAGTACCCGAAGTGTAAATCAGCCCCAGCATTTT.

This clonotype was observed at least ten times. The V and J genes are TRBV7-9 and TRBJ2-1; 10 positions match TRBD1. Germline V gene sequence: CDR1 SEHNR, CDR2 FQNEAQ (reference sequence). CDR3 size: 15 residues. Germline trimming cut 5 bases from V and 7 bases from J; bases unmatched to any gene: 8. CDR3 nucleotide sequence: TGTGCCAGCAGCCCGAGGGGACAGGGGTGGAATGAGCAGTTCTTC. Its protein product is CASSPRGQGWNEQFF.

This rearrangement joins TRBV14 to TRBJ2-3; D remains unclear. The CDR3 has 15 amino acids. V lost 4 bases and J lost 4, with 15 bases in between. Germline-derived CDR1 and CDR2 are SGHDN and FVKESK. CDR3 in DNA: TGTGCCAGCAGCCGACACCTAGTCATGGCAGATACGCAGTATTTT. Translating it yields CASSRHLVMADTQYF.

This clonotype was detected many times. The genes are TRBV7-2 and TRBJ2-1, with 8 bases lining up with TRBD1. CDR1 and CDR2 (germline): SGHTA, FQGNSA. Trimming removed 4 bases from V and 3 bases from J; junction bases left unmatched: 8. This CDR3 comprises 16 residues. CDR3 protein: CASSSPDRDDYNEQFF. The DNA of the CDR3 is TGTGCCAGCAGCTCGCCGGACAGGGATGACTACAATGAGCAGTTCTTC.

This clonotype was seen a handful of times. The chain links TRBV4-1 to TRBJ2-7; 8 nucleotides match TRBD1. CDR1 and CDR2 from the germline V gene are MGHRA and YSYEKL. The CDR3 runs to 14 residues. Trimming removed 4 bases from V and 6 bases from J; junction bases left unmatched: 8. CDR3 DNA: TGCGCCAGCAGCCCTGGGACAGGACAGGGCGAGCAGTACTTC. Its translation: CASSPGTGQGEQYF.

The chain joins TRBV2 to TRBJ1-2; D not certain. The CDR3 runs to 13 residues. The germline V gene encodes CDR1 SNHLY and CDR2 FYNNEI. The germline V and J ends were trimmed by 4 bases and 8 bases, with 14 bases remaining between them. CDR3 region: CASSGLRTGGYTF. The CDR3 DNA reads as TGTGCCAGCAGTGGGTTAAGAACGGGAGGCTACACCTTC.

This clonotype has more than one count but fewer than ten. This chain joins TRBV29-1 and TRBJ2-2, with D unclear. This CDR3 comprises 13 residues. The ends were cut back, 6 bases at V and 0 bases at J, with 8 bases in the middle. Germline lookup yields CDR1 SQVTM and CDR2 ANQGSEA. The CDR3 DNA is TGCAGCGTGACCGGGCCGAACACCGGGGAGCTGTTTTTT. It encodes CSVTGPNTGELFF.

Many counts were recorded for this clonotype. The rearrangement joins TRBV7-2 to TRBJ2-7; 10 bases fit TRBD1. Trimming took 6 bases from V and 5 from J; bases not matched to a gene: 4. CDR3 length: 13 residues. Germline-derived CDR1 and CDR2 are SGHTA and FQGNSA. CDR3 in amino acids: CASRGDRGHEQYV. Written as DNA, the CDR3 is TGTGCCAGCAGGGGAGACAGGGGGCACGAGCAGTACGTC.

Here the CDR3 DNA reads TGTGCCAGCACCCTCGGACAGGGACGATTGTTGGAGTATGGCTACACCTTC. Translated, it gives CASTLGQGRLLEYGYTF. This rearrangement joins TRBV28 to TRBJ1-2; TRBD1 matches 8 bases. V gave up 7 bases and J gave up 5 bases; unmatched junction bases: 18. CDR1 MDHEN and CDR2 SYDVKM come from the germline V gene. The CDR3 covers 17 residues.

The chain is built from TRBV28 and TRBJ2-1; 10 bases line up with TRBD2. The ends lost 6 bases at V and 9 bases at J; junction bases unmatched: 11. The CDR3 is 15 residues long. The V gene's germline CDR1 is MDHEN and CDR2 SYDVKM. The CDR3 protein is CASRLLAGEQSEQFF. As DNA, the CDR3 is TGTGCCAGCAGACTTCTAGCGGGGGAGCAGTCTGAGCAGTTCTTC. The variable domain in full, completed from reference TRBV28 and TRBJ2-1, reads DVKVTQSSRYLVKRTGEKVFLECVQDMDHENMFWYRQDPGLGLRLIYFSYDVKMKEKGDIPEGYSVSREKKERFSLILESASTNQTSMYLCASRLLAGEQSEQFFGPGTRLTVL.

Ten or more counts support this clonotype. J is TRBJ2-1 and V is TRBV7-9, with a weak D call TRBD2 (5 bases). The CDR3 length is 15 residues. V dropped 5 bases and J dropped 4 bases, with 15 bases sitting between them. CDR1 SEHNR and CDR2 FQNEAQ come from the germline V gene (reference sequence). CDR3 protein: CASSHALGSYNEQFF. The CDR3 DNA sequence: TGTGCCAGCAGCCACGCCTTGGGGAGTTACAATGAGCAGTTCTTC.

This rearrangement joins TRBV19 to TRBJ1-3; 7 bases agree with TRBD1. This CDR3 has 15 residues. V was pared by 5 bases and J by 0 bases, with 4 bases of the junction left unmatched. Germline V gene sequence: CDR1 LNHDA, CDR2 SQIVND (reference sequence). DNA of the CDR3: TGTGCCAGTAGTGGGACAGTCACCTCTGGAAACACCATATATTTT. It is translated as CASSGTVTSGNTIYF.